Each of the 5 T cell receptor beta chains below was sequenced from the same sample in a study of blood T cell repertoires in COVID-19. Clones were sequenced by immunoSEQ multiplex PCR, and TCRdb holds only the in-frame ones, with some missing. This sample yields 120,000 or so clones, of which about four fifths are seen a single time; approximately 17% belongs to the top ten. Sequenced material: peripheral blood. The source of these receptors is a man aged 30 to 39 with COVID-19, enrolled during active disease.

The chain recombines TRBV6-1 with TRBJ1-2; TRBD1 is a possible D gene (5 bases). The V end lost 2 bases, the J end lost 3 bases, and 13 bases lay between the germline ends. This CDR3 comprises 15 residues. Germline assignment: CDR1 MNHNS and CDR2 SASEGT. CDR3 DNA sequence: TGTGCCAGCAGTGAATGGGGCGGGAGGCACTATGGCTACACCTTC. This translates into CASSEWGGRHYGYTF.

The rearrangement joins TRBV25-1 to TRBJ2-7; the D is unclear. CDR3 size: 12 residues. Per the germline V gene, CDR1 is MGHDK and CDR2 is SYGVNS. V lost 5 bases, J lost 6 bases, and 11 bases lay in between. CDR3 loop: CASSTPYAEQYF. CDR3 DNA sequence: TGTGCCAGCAGTACCCCCTATGCCGAGCAGTACTTC.

The table lists this clone with a few counts. Other DNA sequences in the sample encode the same CDR3. This chain connects TRBV6-6 to TRBJ2-6; the match to TRBD1 covers 8 bases. This CDR3 has 17 residues. Germline V lookup: CDR1 MNHNY, CDR2 SVGAGI (reference sequence). Losses at the gene ends were 5 bases for V and 2 bases for J; bases not matched to a gene: 8. Here the CDR3 DNA reads TGTGCCAGCAGTCTAAAGCCGACAGGGGCTGGGGCCAACGTCCTGACTTTC. This gives the protein CASSLKPTGAGANVLTF.

The chain has TRBV12-3 or TRBV12-4 and TRBJ1-1, with TRBD1 identical over 8 bases. Trimming cost V 6 bases and J 7 bases; bases outside gene matches: 7. This CDR3 has 13 amino acids. The CDR3 reads CASRMQGAGEAFF. DNA of the CDR3: TGTGCCAGCAGAATGCAGGGGGCTGGTGAAGCTTTCTTT.

The gene calls are TRBV19 and TRBJ1-5; 7 nucleotides match TRBD1. The germline V gene has CDR1 LNHDA and CDR2 SQIVND (reference sequence). The V and J ends lost 9 bases and 5 bases, in that order; junction bases with no gene match: 7. CDR3 size: 13 residues. CDR3 loop: CASSDRVDQPQHF. CDR3 nucleotides: TGTGCCAGCAGCGACAGGGTCGATCAGCCCCAGCATTTT.